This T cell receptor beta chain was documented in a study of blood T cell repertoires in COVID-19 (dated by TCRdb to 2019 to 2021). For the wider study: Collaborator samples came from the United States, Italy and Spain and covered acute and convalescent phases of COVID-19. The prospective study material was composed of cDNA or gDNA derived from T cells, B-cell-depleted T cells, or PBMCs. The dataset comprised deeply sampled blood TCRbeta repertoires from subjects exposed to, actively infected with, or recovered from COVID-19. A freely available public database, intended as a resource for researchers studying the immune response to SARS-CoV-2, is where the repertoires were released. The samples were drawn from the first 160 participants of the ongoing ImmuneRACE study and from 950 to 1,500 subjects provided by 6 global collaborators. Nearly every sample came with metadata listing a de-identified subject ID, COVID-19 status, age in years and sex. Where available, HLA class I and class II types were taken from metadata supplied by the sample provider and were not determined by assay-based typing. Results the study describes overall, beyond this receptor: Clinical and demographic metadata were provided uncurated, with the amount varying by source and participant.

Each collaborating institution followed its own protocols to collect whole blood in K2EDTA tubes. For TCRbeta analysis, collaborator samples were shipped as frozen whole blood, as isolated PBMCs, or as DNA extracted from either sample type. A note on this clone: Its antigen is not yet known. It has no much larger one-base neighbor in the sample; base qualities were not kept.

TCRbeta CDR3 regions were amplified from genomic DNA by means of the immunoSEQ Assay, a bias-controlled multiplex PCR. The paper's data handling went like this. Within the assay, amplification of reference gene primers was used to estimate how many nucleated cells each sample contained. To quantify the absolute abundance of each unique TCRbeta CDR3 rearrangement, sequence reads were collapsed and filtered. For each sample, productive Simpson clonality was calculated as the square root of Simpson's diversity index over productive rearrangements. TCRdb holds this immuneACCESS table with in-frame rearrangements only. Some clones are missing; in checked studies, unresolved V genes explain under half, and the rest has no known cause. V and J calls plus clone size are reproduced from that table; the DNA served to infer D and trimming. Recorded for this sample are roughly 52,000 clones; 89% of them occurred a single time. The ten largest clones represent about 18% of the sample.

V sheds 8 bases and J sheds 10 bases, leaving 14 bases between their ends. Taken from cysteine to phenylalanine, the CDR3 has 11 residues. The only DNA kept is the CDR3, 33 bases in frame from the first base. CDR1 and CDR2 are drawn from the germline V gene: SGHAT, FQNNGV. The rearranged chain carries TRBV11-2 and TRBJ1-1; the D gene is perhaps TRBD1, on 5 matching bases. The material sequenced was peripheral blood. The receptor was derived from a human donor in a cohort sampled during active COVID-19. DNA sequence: TGTGCCAGCTCTGGGGGGGGGTTAGCTTTCTTT. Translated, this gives CASSGGGLAFF.